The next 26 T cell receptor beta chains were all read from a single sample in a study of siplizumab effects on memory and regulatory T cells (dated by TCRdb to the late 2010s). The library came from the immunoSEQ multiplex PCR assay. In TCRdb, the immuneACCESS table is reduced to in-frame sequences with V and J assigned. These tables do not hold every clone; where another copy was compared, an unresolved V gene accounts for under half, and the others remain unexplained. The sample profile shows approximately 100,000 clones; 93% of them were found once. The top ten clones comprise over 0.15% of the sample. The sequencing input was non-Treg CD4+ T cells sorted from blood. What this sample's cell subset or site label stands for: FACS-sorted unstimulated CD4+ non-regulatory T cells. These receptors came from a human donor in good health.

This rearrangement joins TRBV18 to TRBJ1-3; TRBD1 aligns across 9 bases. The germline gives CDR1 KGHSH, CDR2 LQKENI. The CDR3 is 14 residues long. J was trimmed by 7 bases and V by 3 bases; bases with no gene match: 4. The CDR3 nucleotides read TGTGCCAGCTCACCGGCGACAGGGGGTAACACCATATATTTT. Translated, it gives CASSPATGGNTIYF.

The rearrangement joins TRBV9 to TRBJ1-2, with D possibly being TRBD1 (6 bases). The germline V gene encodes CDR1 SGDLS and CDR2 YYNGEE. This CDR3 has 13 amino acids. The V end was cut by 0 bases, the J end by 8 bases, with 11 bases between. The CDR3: CASSVGGGRGYTF. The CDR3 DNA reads TGTGCCAGCAGCGTAGGTGGGGGCCGGGGCTACACCTTC.

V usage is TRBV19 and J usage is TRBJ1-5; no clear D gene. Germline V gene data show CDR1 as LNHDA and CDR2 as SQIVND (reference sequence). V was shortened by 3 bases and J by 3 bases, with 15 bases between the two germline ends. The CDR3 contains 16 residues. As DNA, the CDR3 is TGTGCCAGTAGTATTTCCAGCCCACTACTCAATCAGCCCCAGCATTTT. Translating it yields CASSISSPLLNQPQHF.

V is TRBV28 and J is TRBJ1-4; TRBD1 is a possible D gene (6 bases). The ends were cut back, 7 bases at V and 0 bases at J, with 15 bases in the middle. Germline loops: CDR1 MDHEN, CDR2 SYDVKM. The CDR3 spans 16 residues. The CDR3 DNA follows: TGTGCCAGCAACTATGGACAGACAGCAACTAATGAAAAACTGTTTTTT. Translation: CASNYGQTATNEKLFF.

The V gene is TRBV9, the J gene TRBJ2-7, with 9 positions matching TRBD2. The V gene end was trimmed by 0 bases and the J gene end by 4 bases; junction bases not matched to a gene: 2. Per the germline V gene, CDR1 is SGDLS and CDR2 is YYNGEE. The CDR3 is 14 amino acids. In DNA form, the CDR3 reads TGTGCCAGCAGCGTAGGTAGCGGGGGTTACGAGCAGTACTTC. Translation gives CASSVGSGGYEQYF.

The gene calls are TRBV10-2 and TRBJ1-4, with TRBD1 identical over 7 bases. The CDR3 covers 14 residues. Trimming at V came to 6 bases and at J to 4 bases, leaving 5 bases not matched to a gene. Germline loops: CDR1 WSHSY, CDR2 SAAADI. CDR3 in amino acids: CASRRGTVNEKLFF. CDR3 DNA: TGCGCCAGCAGGCGGGGGACAGTTAATGAAAAACTGTTTTTT.

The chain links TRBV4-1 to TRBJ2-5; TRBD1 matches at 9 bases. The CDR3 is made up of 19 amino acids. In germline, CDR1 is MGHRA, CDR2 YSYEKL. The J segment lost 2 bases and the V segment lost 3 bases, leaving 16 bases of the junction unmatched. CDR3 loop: CASSQIPGQGKGSQETQYF. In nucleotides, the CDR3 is TGCGCCAGCAGCCAGATACCGGGACAGGGAAAGGGTTCTCAAGAGACCCAGTACTTC.

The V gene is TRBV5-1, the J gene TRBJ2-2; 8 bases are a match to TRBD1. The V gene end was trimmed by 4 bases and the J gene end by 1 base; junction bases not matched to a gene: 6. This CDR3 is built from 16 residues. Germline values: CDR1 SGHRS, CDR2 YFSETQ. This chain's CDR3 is CASSPSGTGNTGELFF. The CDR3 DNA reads TGCGCCAGCAGCCCTTCAGGGACAGGGAACACCGGGGAGCTGTTTTTT.

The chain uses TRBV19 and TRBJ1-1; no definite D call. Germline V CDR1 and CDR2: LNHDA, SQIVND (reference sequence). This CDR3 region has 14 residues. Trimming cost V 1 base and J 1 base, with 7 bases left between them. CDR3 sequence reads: CASSIGYSNTEAFF. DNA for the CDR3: TGTGCCAGTAGTATAGGATATTCGAACACTGAAGCTTTCTTT.

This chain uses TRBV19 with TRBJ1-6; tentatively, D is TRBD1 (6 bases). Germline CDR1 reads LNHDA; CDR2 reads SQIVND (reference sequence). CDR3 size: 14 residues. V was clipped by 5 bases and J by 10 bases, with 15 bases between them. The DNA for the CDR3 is TGTGCCAGTAGTGCCACGCAGGGGTTCTCACCCCTCCACTTT. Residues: CASSATQGFSPLHF. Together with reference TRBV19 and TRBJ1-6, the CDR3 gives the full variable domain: DGGITQSPKYLFRKEGQNVTLSCEQNLNHDAMYWYRQDPGQGLRLIYYSQIVNDFQKGDIAEGYSVSREKKESFPLTVTSAQKNPTAFYLCASSATQGFSPLHFGNGTRLTVT.

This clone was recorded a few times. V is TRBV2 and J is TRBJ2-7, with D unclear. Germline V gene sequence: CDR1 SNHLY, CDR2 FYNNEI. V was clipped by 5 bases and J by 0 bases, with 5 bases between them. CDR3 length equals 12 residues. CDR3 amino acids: CASSSSSYEQYF. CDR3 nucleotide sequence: TGTGCCAGCAGTTCTAGCTCCTACGAGCAGTACTTC.

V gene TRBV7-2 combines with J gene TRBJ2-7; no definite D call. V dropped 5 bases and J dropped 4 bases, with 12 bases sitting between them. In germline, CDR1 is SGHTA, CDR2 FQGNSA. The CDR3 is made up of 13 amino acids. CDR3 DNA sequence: TGTGCCAGCAGCAGTAGGGTCGCGTACGAGCAGTACTTC. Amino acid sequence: CASSSRVAYEQYF.

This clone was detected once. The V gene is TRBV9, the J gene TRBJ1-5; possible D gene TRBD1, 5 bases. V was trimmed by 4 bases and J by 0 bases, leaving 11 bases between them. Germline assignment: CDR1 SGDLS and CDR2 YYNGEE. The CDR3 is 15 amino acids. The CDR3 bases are TGTGCCAGCAGCTCTGACAGCTATAGCAATCAGCCCCAGCATTTT. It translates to CASSSDSYSNQPQHF.

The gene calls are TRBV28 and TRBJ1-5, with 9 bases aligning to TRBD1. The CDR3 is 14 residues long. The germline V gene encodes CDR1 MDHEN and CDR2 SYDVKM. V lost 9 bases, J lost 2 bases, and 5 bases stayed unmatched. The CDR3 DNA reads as TGTGCCAGTTATCGACAGGGGGGCAATCAGCCCCAGCATTTT. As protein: CASYRQGGNQPQHF. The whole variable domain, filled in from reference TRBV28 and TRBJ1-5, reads DVKVTQSSRYLVKRTGEKVFLECVQDMDHENMFWYRQDPGLGLRLIYFSYDVKMKEKGDIPEGYSVSREKKERFSLILESASTNQTSMYLCASYRQGGNQPQHFGDGTRLSIL.

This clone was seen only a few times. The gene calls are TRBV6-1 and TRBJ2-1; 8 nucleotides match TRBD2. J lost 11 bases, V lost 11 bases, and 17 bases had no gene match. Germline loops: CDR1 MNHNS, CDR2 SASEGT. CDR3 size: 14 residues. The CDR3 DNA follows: TGTGCCGGGGCGCAAGCGGGGGAACCGCTCAAGCAGTTCTTC. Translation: CAGAQAGEPLKQFF.

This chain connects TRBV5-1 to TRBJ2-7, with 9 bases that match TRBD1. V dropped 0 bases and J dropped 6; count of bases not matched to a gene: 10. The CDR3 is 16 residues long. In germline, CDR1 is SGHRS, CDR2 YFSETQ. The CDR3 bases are TGCGCCAGCAGCTTGGGATCCAGTACAGGGGGCGGCGAGCAGTACTTC. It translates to CASSLGSSTGGGEQYF.

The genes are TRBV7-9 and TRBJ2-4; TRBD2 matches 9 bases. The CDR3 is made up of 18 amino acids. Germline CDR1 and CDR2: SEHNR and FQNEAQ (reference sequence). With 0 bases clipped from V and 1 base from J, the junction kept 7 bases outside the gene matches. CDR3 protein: CASSLAAGGRTAKNIQYF. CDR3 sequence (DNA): TGTGCCAGCAGCTTAGCAGCGGGGGGACGGACGGCCAAAAACATTCAGTACTTC.

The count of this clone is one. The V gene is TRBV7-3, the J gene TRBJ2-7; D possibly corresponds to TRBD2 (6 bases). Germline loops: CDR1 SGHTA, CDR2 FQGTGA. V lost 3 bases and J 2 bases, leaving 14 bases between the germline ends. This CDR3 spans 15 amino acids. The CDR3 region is CASSFLQGGTYEQYF. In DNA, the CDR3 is TGTGCCAGCAGCTTTTTGCAGGGAGGTACCTACGAGCAGTACTTC.

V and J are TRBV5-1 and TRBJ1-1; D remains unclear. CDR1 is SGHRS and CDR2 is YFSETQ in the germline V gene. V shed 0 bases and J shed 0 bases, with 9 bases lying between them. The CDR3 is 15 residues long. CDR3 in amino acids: CASSLEVAMNTEAFF. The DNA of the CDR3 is TGCGCCAGCAGCTTGGAGGTCGCCATGAACACTGAAGCTTTCTTT. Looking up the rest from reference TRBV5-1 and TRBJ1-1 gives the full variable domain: KAGVTQTPRYLIKTRGQQVTLSCSPISGHRSVSWYQQTPGQGLQFLFEYFSETQRNKGNFPGRFSGRQFSNSRSEMNVSTLELGDSALYLCASSLEVAMNTEAFFGQGTRLTVV.

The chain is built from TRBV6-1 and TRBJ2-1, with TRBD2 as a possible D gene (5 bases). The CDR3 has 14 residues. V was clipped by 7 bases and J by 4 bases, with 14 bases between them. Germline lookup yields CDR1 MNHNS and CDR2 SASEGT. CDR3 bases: TGTGCCAGCACGGGAAGGAACTGGTACAATGAGCAGTTCTTC. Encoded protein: CASTGRNWYNEQFF.

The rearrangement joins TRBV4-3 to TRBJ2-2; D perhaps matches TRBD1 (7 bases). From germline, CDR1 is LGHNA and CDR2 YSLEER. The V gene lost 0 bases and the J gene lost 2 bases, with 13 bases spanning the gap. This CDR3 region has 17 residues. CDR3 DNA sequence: TGCGCCAGCAGCCAAGACGGGCGGGACAGTAACACCGGGGAGCTGTTTTTT. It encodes CASSQDGRDSNTGELFF.

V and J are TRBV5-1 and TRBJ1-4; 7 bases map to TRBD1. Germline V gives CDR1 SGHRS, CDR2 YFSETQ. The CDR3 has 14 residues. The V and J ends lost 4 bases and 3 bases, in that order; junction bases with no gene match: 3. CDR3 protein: CASSPGGSNEKLFF. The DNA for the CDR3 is TGCGCCAGCAGCCCAGGGGGGTCTAATGAAAAACTGTTTTTT.

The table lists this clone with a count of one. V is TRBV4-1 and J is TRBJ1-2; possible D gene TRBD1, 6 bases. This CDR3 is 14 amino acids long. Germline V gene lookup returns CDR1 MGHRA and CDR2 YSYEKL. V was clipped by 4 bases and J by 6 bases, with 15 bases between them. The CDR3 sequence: CASSRIPDSHGYTF. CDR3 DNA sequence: TGCGCCAGCAGCCGCATCCCGGACAGCCATGGCTACACCTTC.

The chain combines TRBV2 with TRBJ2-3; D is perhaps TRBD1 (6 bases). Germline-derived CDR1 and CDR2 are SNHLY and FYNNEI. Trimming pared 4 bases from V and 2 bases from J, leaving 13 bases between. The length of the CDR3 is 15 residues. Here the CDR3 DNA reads TGTGCCAGCAGTGTACAGGGTTCGTCCACAGATACGCAGTATTTT. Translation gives CASSVQGSSTDTQYF.

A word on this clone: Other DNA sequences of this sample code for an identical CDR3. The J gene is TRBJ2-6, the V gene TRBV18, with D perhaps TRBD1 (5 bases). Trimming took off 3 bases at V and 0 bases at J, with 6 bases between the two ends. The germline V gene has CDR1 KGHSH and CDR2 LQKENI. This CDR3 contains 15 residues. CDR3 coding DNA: TGTGCCAGCTCACCGCAGGGCTCTGGGGCCAACGTCCTGACTTTC. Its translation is CASSPQGSGANVLTF.

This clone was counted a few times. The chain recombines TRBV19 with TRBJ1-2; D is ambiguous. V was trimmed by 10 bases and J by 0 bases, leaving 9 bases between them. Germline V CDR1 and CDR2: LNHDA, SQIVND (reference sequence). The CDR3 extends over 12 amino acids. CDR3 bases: TGTGCCATCAGACTAGCTAACTATGGCTACACCTTC. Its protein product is CAIRLANYGYTF. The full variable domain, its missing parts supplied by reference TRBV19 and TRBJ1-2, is DGGITQSPKYLFRKEGQNVTLSCEQNLNHDAMYWYRQDPGQGLRLIYYSQIVNDFQKGDIAEGYSVSREKKESFPLTVTSAQKNPTAFYLCAIRLANYGYTFGSGTRLTVV.